The rows below give T cell receptor beta chains drawn from one sample of a study of blood T cell repertoires in COVID-19. Method: immunoSEQ multiplex PCR; TCRdb's copy keeps in-frame clones and lacks some. This sample has 60,000 to 70,000 clones, with roughly four fifths found just once. Material: peripheral blood. These receptors were taken from a human donor in a cohort sampled during active COVID-19. Both conserved end residues are trimmed from each CDR3.

cdr3_aa	v_call
ASSSGQGLSGYT	TRBV4-3
ASSWDTGNTEAF	TRBV7-2
ASSAPGLSSTDTQY	TRBV9
ASSQDGAGREKLF	TRBV4-1
GGGRFSGNTIY	TRBV27
ASSLTADTEAF	TRBV7-3
ASSWHSGTPNSVPVEQY	TRBV5-1
ASSPPAGGVNTGELF	TRBV18
ASSLDRGNQPQH	TRBV5-5
ASSQDSSLDGVYNEQF	TRBV4-1
ASSLETGGPYEQY	TRBV5-1
ASSQGAGSSYEQY	TRBV7-9
ASSLNRATNTGELF	TRBV5-1
ASSTTGQGAGYT	TRBV18
ASSYSGQGHGYT	TRBV6-6
ATSDSQGDRAEAF	TRBV24-1
ASSIGGSTDTQY	TRBV9
ASRSTSGVINEQF	TRBV7-2
AISEGQGAGNQPQH	TRBV10-3
ASSQDHGNTEAF	TRBV4-1
ASSEIISYEQY	TRBV12-3/TRBV12-4
ASSPAGELF	TRBV18
ASSPPANYEQY	TRBV18
ASSPSHSNQPQH	TRBV28
ASSYSPGQTNEKLF	TRBV6-6
SVGSGSLTSNEQF	TRBV29-1
ASSQRGGDTQY	TRBV3-1/TRBV3-2
ASRTRTGRSNQPQH	TRBV19
ASSNPGYGYT	TRBV19
ASSLLTSGGASYEQY	TRBV5-1
VRSLVWDRGKIWGNTIY	TRBV7-5
ASSQSEGAGPGNTIY	TRBV23-1
ASSSRKNEKLF	TRBV2
ASSTLGGGQETQY	TRBV19
ASSQGRGLNTGELF	TRBV3-1/TRBV3-2
ASRPTAGEGTEAF	TRBV7-9
ASSLGRLAGGGTGELF	TRBV7-2
ASSPGTRMNTEAF	TRBV6-5
APQLNPSTDRLRSPLH	TRBV10-3
ASSFGRDTMNTEAF	TRBV28
ASSQDGRSNQPQH	TRBV4-1
ASSESGRGPNEKLF	TRBV2
ASSRLAGGSDTGELF	TRBV11-2
ASSLRQGVKEQF	TRBV11-3
ASSSTGGVSEKLF	TRBV5-1
ASSRDSLSYGYT	TRBV6-5
ATSRDLGASSYNEQF	TRBV15
ASSLTDSFLSYEQY	TRBV11-2
ASSQKTVSYEQY	TRBV3-1/TRBV3-2
ASNRQGGTSNMNTEAF	TRBV5-1
ASSQEGRGLGGSEKLF	TRBV4-1
ASSERQQGTLETQY	TRBV9
ASSLGQGAINEQF	TRBV7-3
ASSSPNRGWGYT	TRBV6-5
ASSMIGTGRYEQY	TRBV19